The T cell receptor (beta chain) under discussion was sequenced for a study of shared T cell receptors in the human thymus. Germline loops: CDR1 LGHNT, CDR2 FRNRAP. J gave up 3 bases and V 0 bases, and 7 bases lay outside the gene matches. This CDR3 region has 16 residues. Only in-frame clones appear in the TCRdb table, and some are missing; sequencing was by immunoSEQ multiplex PCR. The sample shows hundreds of thousands of clones, about 87% of them seen only once. This clone was seen a few times. This same sample was also taken into another study, of human thymus T cells. As that report states: Healthy Finnish infants undergoing corrective surgery for congenital heart defects provided the donor material. Corrective cardiac surgery supplied the resected thymus tissue. An apparent bias in V and J gene usage was seen in thymic and blood repertoires. Overlap was high between thymic repertoires from unrelated individuals, as reported in related research.

This chain joins TRBV12-5 and TRBJ2-7, with 8 bases identical to TRBD1. This clonotype was sampled from a boy in the first two years of life with a congenital heart defect. Material for sequencing was thymocytes. CDR3 loop: CASGLVWGTGGYEQYF. The DNA of the CDR3 is TGTGCTAGTGGTTTGGTATGGGGGACAGGAGGCTACGAGCAGTACTTC.